A single sample gave rise to the 18 T cell receptor beta chains below, sequenced in a study of blood T cells in healthy people across ages. Then a second PCR, running roughly 7 to 11 cycles, was carried out with a sample-barcoded 5' primer and a J-beta primer mix. TCRdb reprocessed the 5' RACE reads with MiXCR, giving one entry per CDR3 protein. The table has over a million distinct CDR3 sequences, approximately 25% seen once. In addition, the sample was reused for a study of T cells of mothers and their children.

The sample taken for sequencing was blood. The receptors come from a girl under 10 years old in good health.

The table lists this clonotype with a few counts. The rearrangement uses TRBV5-1 and TRBJ2-5, with 9 bases aligning to TRBD2. The J call is doubtful: the DNA matches TRBJ2-1 better. The CDR3 has 15 amino acids. Germline V lookup: CDR1 SGHRS, CDR2 YFSETQ. DNA of the CDR3: TGCGCCAGCAGCCTGGAGCGGGAGGAGCTGAATGAGCAGTTCTTC. Translating it yields CASSLEREELNEQFF.

The chain is built from TRBV6-5 and TRBJ2-2, with D possibly being TRBD1 (5 bases). CDR3 length: 14 amino acids. Trimming removed 8 bases from V and 7 bases from J, with 17 bases in between. Per the germline V gene, CDR1 is MNHEY and CDR2 is SVGAGI. DNA for the CDR3: TGTGCCAGCGTGGGGCCGATGTTCGGCGGGGAGCTGTTTTTT. Translating it yields CASVGPMFGGELFF.

The chain joins TRBV5-1 to TRBJ1-2, with 7 bases identical to TRBD1. Germline V gene lookup returns CDR1 SGHRS and CDR2 YFSETQ. This CDR3 contains 15 residues. The J segment lost 3 bases and the V segment lost 1 base, leaving 6 bases of the junction unmatched. CDR3 nucleotides: TGCGCCAGCAGCTTGTCCGGGACAGCTTACTATGGCTACACCTTC. Encoded protein: CASSLSGTAYYGYTF.

In DNA form, the CDR3 reads TGTGCCAGCAGCCAGTGGGTCGGCGAGCAGTACTTC. As protein: CASSQWVGEQYF. The chain uses TRBV3-1 and TRBJ2-7; no firm D call. V was trimmed by 3 bases and J by 6 bases, leaving 9 bases between them. From germline, CDR1 is LGHDT and CDR2 YNNKEL (reference sequence). The CDR3 runs to 12 residues.

The J gene is TRBJ2-2, the V gene TRBV12-3 or TRBV12-4; D unclear. With 3 bases removed from V and 6 bases from J, the gap between germline ends came to 11 bases. CDR3 length: 14 residues. The CDR3 region has the DNA TGTGCCAGCAGTTTTAGGGATATGGCCGGGGAGCTGTTTTTT. This sequence encodes CASSFRDMAGELFF.

The chain joins TRBV12-3 or TRBV12-4 to TRBJ2-1, with 7 bases fitting TRBD2. Trimming removed 3 bases from V and 9 bases from J; junction bases left unmatched: 2. The CDR3 contains 12 residues. The CDR3, as DNA: TGTGCCAGCAGTTTGACTAGCCCTGAGCAGTTCTTC. Its translation: CASSLTSPEQFF.

In its sample, this clonotype was seen a few times. For the CDR3, the DNA is TGTGCCAGCAGCTTGGTCGGGGAGGGCAATTCACCCCTCCACTTT. The encoded protein is CASSLVGEGNSPLHF. The chain couples TRBV5-4 to TRBJ1-6; unclear D gene. This CDR3 region has 15 residues. V lost 0 bases, J lost 7 bases, and 11 bases lay in between. Germline V gives CDR1 SGHNT, CDR2 YYREEE (reference sequence).

This clonotype was seen more than once but under ten times. CDR3 nucleotide sequence: TGCAGCGTTGGTACAGGGCGGGTAGAGCAGTACTTC. Translated, it gives CSVGTGRVEQYF. The gene calls are TRBV29-1 and TRBJ2-7; D might be TRBD1 (6 bases). The V end was cut by 4 bases, the J end by 7 bases, with 14 bases between. Per germline, CDR1 SQVTM and CDR2 ANQGSEA. This CDR3 has 12 amino acids.

V usage is TRBV11-2 and J usage is TRBJ2-5; tentative D call: TRBD2 (5 bases). With 3 bases removed from V and 5 bases from J, the gap between germline ends came to 13 bases. CDR1 and CDR2 (germline): SGHAT, FQNNGV. The CDR3 runs 14 residues. CDR3: CASSLDPGGETQYF. The DNA of the CDR3 is TGTGCCAGCAGCTTGGACCCCGGCGGGGAGACCCAGTACTTC.

This clonotype has only a few counts. The CDR3 sequence: CASSLSGDTYNEQFF. CDR3 in DNA: TGTGCCAGCAGCCTAAGCGGGGATACTTACAATGAGCAGTTCTTC. J is TRBJ2-1 and V is TRBV7-3, with TRBD2 identical over 7 bases. The ends lost 5 bases at V and 4 bases at J; junction bases unmatched: 8. The CDR3 length is 15 residues. The germline gives CDR1 SGHTA, CDR2 FQGTGA.

This clonotype was counted only a few times. The CDR3 nucleotides are TGCAGTGCTAGAGTACGAGAGATCCAAGAGACCCAGTACTTC. Amino acids: CSARVREIQETQYF. The J gene is TRBJ2-5, the V gene TRBV20-1; D is ambiguous. Germline assignment: CDR1 DFQATT and CDR2 SNEGSKA (reference sequence). V dropped 1 base and J dropped 1 base, with 10 bases sitting between them. The length of the CDR3 is 14 residues.

The chain uses TRBV28 and TRBJ2-5; D perhaps matches TRBD2 (7 bases). The J call may be incorrect, as the DNA end agrees better with TRBJ2-7. Germline values: CDR1 MDHEN, CDR2 SYDVKM. The CDR3 extends over 19 amino acids. CDR3 bases: TGTGCCAGCGCAGCCCTCCAAAGGGGGGGACCTGAGGGGATCTACGAGCAGTACTTC. Protein: CASAALQRGGPEGIYEQYF.

The chain is built from TRBV25-1 and TRBJ1-2, with a weak D call TRBD1 (6 bases). This CDR3 is built from 13 residues. Trimming shortened V by 4 bases and J by 7 bases, and 13 bases separated the two germline ends. Germline values: CDR1 MGHDK, CDR2 SYGVNS. The CDR3 region has the DNA TGTGCCAGCAGTGTCGGGGGGGCGAGTGGCTACACCTTC. It translates to CASSVGGASGYTF.

This clonotype was seen a few times. The genes are TRBV7-3 and TRBJ2-2; TRBD2 agrees at 13 bases. This CDR3 has 17 amino acids. The V gene end was trimmed by 6 bases and the J gene end by 5 bases; junction bases not matched to a gene: 9. Per germline, CDR1 SGHTA and CDR2 FQGTGA. The CDR3 loop reads CASSELAGGRKTGELFF. As DNA, the CDR3 is TGTGCCAGCAGTGAACTAGCGGGAGGGCGGAAAACCGGGGAGCTGTTTTTT.

This clonotype was seen only a few times. The germline gene is not matched at one end of the junction; a read error may be the cause. The CDR3 DNA is TGTGCCGGCAGCCCAGCGACAGGGGATACGCAGTATTTT. Amino acids: CAGSPATGDTQYF. The chain couples TRBV7-8 to TRBJ2-3; TRBD1 agrees at 7 bases. The germline gives CDR1 SGHVS, CDR2 FQNEAQ. The CDR3 is 13 amino acids.

The chain carries TRBV7-3 and TRBJ1-1, with D possibly being TRBD1 (5 bases). The ends were cut back, 1 base at V and 5 bases at J, with 14 bases in the middle. CDR1 and CDR2 (germline): SGHTA, FQGTGA. The CDR3 spans 15 residues. CDR3 residues: CASSLRGVGGTEAFF. The CDR3 DNA follows: TGTGCCAGCAGCTTAAGGGGGGTAGGCGGGACTGAAGCTTTCTTT.

This clonotype was detected a few times. The V and J genes are TRBV2 and TRBJ2-5; possible D gene TRBD1, 6 bases. The CDR3 totals 14 residues. In germline, CDR1 is SNHLY, CDR2 FYNNEI. The V end lost 3 bases, the J end lost 4 bases, and 12 bases lay between the germline ends. CDR3 loop: CASSESGHPETQYF. CDR3 DNA sequence: TGTGCCAGCAGTGAGTCGGGACATCCAGAGACCCAGTACTTC.

This clonotype was detected only a few times. The chain links TRBV5-5 to TRBJ2-2; 8 nucleotides align to TRBD2. The ends lost 0 bases at V and 8 bases at J; junction bases unmatched: 9. Germline CDR1 reads SGHKS; CDR2 reads YYEKEE (reference sequence). The CDR3 contains 16 residues. CDR3 DNA sequence: TGTGCCAGCAGCTTGGGCCTAGCGGGTGAGGCGGGGGAGCTGTTTTTT. It is translated as CASSLGLAGEAGELFF.